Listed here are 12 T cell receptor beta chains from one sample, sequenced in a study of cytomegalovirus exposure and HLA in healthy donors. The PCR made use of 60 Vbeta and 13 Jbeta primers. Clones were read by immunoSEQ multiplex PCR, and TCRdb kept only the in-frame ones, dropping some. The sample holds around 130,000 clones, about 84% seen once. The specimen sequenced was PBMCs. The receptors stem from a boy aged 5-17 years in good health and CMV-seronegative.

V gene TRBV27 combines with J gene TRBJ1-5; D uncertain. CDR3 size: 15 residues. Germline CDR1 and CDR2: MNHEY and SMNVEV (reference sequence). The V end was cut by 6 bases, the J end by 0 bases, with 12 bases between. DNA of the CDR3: TGTGCCAGCAGCCGCATACAAGATAGCAATCAGCCCCAGCATTTT. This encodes CASSRIQDSNQPQHF.

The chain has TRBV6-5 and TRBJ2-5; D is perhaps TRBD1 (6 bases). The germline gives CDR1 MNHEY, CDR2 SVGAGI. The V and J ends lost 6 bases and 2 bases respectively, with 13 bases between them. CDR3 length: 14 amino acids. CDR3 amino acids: CASRAYRVQETQYF. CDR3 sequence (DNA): TGTGCCAGCAGGGCTTACAGGGTACAAGAGACCCAGTACTTC.

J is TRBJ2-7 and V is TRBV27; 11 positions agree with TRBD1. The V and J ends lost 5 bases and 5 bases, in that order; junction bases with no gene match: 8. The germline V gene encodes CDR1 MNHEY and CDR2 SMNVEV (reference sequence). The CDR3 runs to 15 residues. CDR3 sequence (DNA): TGTGCCAGCAGTACGGACAGGGGGCATTTGAACGAGCAGTACTTC. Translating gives CASSTDRGHLNEQYF.

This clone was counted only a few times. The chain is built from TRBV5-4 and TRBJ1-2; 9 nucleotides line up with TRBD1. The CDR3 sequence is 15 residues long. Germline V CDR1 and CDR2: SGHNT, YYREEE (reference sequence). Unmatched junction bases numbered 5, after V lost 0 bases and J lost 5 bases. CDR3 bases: TGTGCCAGCAGCTTGGGGGGACAGGGATGGTATGGCTACACCTTC. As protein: CASSLGGQGWYGYTF.

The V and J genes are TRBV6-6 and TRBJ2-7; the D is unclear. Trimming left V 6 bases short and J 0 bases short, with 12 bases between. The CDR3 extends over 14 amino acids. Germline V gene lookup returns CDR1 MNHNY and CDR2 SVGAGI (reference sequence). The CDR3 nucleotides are TGTGCCAGCAGCCTCGACAAAATCTCCTACGAGCAGTACTTC. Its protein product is CASSLDKISYEQYF.

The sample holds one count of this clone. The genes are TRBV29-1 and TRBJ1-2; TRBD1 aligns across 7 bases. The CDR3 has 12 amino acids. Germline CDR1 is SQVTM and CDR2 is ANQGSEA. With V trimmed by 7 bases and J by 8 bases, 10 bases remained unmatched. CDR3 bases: TGCAGCGCGACAGGAGGGGGCGGCGGCTACACCTTC. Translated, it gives CSATGGGGGYTF.

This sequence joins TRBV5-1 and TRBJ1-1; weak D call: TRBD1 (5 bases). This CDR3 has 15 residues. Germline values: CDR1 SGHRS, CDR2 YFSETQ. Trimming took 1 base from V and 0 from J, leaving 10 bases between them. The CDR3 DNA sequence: TGCGCCAGCAGCTTGCAGGGTGGGGTGAACACTGAAGCTTTCTTT. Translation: CASSLQGGVNTEAFF.

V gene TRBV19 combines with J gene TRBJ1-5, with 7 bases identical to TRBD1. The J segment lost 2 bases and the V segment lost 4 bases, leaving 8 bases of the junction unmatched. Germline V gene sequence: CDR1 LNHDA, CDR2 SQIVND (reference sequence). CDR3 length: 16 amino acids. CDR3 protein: CASSTLTGAGNQPQHF. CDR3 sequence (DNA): TGTGCCAGTAGTACCCTAACAGGGGCGGGCAATCAGCCCCAGCATTTT.

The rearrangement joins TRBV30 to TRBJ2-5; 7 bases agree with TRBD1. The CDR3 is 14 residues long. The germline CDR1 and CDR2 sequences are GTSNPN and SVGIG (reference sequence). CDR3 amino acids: CASPKRDSQETQYF. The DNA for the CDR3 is TGTGCGTCTCCCAAAAGGGACAGCCAAGAGACCCAGTACTTC.

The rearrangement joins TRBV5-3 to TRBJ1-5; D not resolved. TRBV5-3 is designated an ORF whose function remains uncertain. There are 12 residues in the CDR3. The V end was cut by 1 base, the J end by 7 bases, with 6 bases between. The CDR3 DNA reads TGTGCCAGAAGCTTGCTCGGGCAGCCCCAGCATTTT. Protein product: CARSLLGQPQHF.

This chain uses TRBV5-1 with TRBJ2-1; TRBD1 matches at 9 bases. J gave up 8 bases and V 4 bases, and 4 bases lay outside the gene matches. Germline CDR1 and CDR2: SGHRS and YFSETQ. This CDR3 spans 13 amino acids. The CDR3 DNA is TGCGCCAGCAGCAGGGACAGGGACGATGAGCAGTTCTTC. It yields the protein CASSRDRDDEQFF.

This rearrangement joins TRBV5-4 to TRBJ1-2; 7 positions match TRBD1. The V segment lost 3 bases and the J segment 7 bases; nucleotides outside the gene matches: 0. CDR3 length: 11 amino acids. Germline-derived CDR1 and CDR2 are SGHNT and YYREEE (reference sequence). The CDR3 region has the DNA TGTGCCAGCAGCTACAGGGGTGGCTACACCTTC. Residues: CASSYRGGYTF.